The clone carrying this TCR beta chain has just a few counts. Its antigen is as yet unknown. These data come from a study of response to subunit inactivated influenza vaccine. The CDR3 has 16 residues. CDR1 and CDR2 (germline): SGHDN, FVKESK. Trimming cost V 1 base and J 0 bases, with 12 bases left between them. MiXCR was run by TCRdb on the RT-PCR reads, yielding one entry per CDR3 protein. The sample holds hundreds of thousands of distinct CDR3 sequences, 22% seen once. Study outcomes and limitations: Authors suggested that a seasonal influenza vaccination recruits few new T cells each time.

The material sequenced was PBMCs from blood, taken 21 months after vaccination. This receptor was obtained from a man in his fifties or sixties who received an inactivated influenza vaccine. The rearrangement links TRBV14 to TRBJ1-1; a weak D match, TRBD1 (6 bases). Here the CDR3 DNA reads TGTGCCAGCAGCCAAGTGGGGGGCAGGGTGAACACTGAAGCTTTCTTT. Amino acid sequence: CASSQVGGRVNTEAFF.